Detailed here is one T cell receptor (beta chain). What it recognizes is unknown. The record originates from a study of OX40 agonist ivuxolimab in advanced cancers. Study-wide findings and caveats: On average, CD8+ T cells showed a greater number of expanded clones than CD4+.

This CDR3 has 14 amino acids. In germline, CDR1 is SGHTA, CDR2 FQGNSA. Trimming pared 1 base from V and 10 bases from J, leaving 14 bases between. Repertoires were generated with immunoSEQ multiplex PCR, while TCRdb's copy carries only in-frame clones and drops some. The sample yields more than 45,000 clones, about 79% seen once. The chain combines TRBV7-2 with TRBJ1-5; D uncertain. This receptor was identified in an adult with an advanced solid tumor such as melanoma, head and neck, liver or kidney cancer. The sequencing used CD4+ or CD8+ T cells sorted from blood, collected in a trial of the OX40 agonist ivuxolimab. The CDR3 loop is CASSLESEVYPQHF. CDR3 bases: TGTGCCAGCAGCTTAGAATCGGAGGTGTATCCCCAGCATTTT.